These 21 T cell receptor beta chains originate from one sample sequenced in a study of blood T cell repertoires in COVID-19. Method: immunoSEQ multiplex PCR; TCRdb's copy keeps in-frame clones and lacks some. The sample records approximately 330,000 clones, roughly 87% being singletons. The specimen sequenced was peripheral blood. The receptors derive from a man between 25 and 39 years old with COVID-19, enrolled during active disease.

This clone was detected only once. The V and J genes are TRBV5-1 and TRBJ2-1; D may be TRBD1 (6 bases). Germline CDR1 SGHRS, CDR2 YFSETQ. V shed 4 bases and J shed 6 bases, with 17 bases lying between them. This CDR3 has 15 residues. The CDR3 sequence is CASSGGQWLVNEQFF. In DNA form, the CDR3 reads TGCGCCAGCAGCGGAGGACAGTGGCTGGTCAATGAGCAGTTCTTC. Drawing the rest from reference TRBV5-1 and TRBJ2-1, the complete variable domain is KAGVTQTPRYLIKTRGQQVTLSCSPISGHRSVSWYQQTPGQGLQFLFEYFSETQRNKGNFPGRFSGRQFSNSRSEMNVSTLELGDSALYLCASSGGQWLVNEQFFGPGTRLTVL.

This chain links TRBV5-6 with TRBJ1-2; D gene uncertain. The germline CDR1 and CDR2 sequences are SGHDT and YYEEEE. V shed 6 bases and J shed 8 bases, with 23 bases lying between them. The CDR3 runs to 15 residues. The CDR3 DNA reads TGTGCCAGCACCCTCCCCGGGGAATACGGAATGGGCTACACCTTC. As protein: CASTLPGEYGMGYTF.

This clone has ten or more counts. V usage is TRBV2 and J usage is TRBJ1-1, with 8 bases identical to TRBD1. Germline-derived CDR1 and CDR2 are SNHLY and FYNNEI. V lost 4 bases and J lost 6; bases outside the gene matches: 7. This CDR3 spans 14 amino acids. Here the CDR3 reads CASSVSSGGSEAFF. DNA of the CDR3: TGTGCCAGCAGTGTGAGTTCAGGGGGCTCTGAAGCTTTCTTT.

The rearrangement joins TRBV14 to TRBJ2-2, with 9 bases that match TRBD1. The CDR3 spans 17 residues. The germline gives CDR1 SGHDN, CDR2 FVKESK. Trimming cost V 1 base and J 7 bases; bases outside gene matches: 10. Here the CDR3 DNA reads TGTGCCAGCAGCCAAGGAGTACAGGGGGCCTTTTACGGGGAGCTGTTTTTT. It codes for CASSQGVQGAFYGELFF.

The rearrangement joins TRBV24-1 to TRBJ2-7; D ambiguous. V shed 6 bases and J shed 7 bases, with 6 bases lying between them. The germline CDR1 and CDR2 sequences are KGHDR and SFDVKD. This CDR3 spans 10 amino acids. CDR3 bases: TGTGCCACCAGTACAGCAGAGCAGTACTTC. It encodes CATSTAEQYF.

The CDR3 here is CASSVGQGRETQYF. In DNA, the CDR3 is TGTGCCAGCAGCGTGGGACAGGGGAGGGAGACCCAGTACTTC. V usage is TRBV13 and J usage is TRBJ2-5, with TRBD1 identical over 10 bases. The CDR3 is made up of 14 amino acids. Germline V lookup: CDR1 PRHDT, CDR2 FYEKMQ (reference sequence). The V segment lost 5 bases and the J segment 5 bases; nucleotides outside the gene matches: 5.

The table lists this clone with a count of one. This chain connects TRBV6-2 or TRBV6-3 to TRBJ2-5; 9 nucleotides agree with TRBD2. Germline V gene sequence: CDR1 MNHEY, CDR2 SVGEGT. CDR3 size: 17 residues. With 3 bases clipped from V and 0 bases from J, the junction kept 8 bases outside the gene matches. In nucleotides, the CDR3 is TGTGCCAGCAGTTATAGGCCCCTAGCGGGGTACCAAGAGACCCAGTACTTC. Translating gives CASSYRPLAGYQETQYF.

DNA of the CDR3: TGTGCCAGCAGCCAAGGCGGCAGATGGGACAGGGTCCCTGGGGCCAACGTCCTGACTTTC. Protein product: CASSQGGRWDRVPGANVLTF. This chain connects TRBV14 to TRBJ2-6; 9 bases are a match to TRBD1. Unmatched junction bases numbered 12, after V lost 1 base and J lost 2 bases. This CDR3 is built from 20 residues. The germline V gene has CDR1 SGHDN and CDR2 FVKESK.

The J gene is TRBJ2-1, the V gene TRBV21-1; the table's D call TRBD2 went unverified against the DNA. TRBV21-1 is a pseudogene segment. The CDR3 is 13 amino acids. The CDR3 loop is CARVFPERNEQFF. In nucleotides, the CDR3 is TGTGCCAGGGTATTCCCGGAGAGGAATGAGCAGTTCTTC.

This clone was found once. The V gene is TRBV11-2, the J gene TRBJ2-1; D is ambiguous. This CDR3 is 14 amino acids long. V gave up 1 base and J gave up 6 bases, with 10 bases separating them. Germline-derived CDR1 and CDR2 are SGHAT and FQNNGV. CDR3 in amino acids: CASSLGLSGNEQFF. CDR3 in DNA: TGTGCCAGCAGCTTAGGGTTGTCGGGCAATGAGCAGTTCTTC. Based on the CDR3 plus reference TRBV11-2 and TRBJ2-1, the full variable domain is EAGVAQSPRYKIIEKRQSVAFWCNPISGHATLYWYQQILGQGPKLLIQFQNNGVVDDSQLPKDRFSAERLKGVDSTLKIQPAKLEDSAVYLCASSLGLSGNEQFFGPGTRLTVL.

The chain carries TRBV4-3 and TRBJ2-7, with 12 bases fitting TRBD2. CDR3 size: 17 residues. Germline V gives CDR1 LGHNA, CDR2 YSLEER. J lost 4 bases, V lost 0 bases, and 7 bases had no gene match. CDR3 sequence reads: CASSQDYLAGGQYEQYF. CDR3 in DNA: TGCGCCAGCAGCCAAGACTACCTAGCGGGGGGGCAATACGAGCAGTACTTC.

The chain couples TRBV10-2 to TRBJ1-2, with D tentatively TRBD1 (5 bases). This CDR3 comprises 11 residues. The V end was cut by 7 bases, the J end by 2 bases, with 5 bases between. Looked up from germline, CDR1 is WSHSY and CDR2 is SAAADI. DNA of the CDR3: TGCGCCAGCACAGGGAACTATGGCTACACCTTC. Encoded protein: CASTGNYGYTF.

V usage is TRBV10-3 and J usage is TRBJ1-2; TRBD1 matches 11 bases. This CDR3 is 16 amino acids long. J gave up 6 bases and V 2 bases, and 8 bases lay outside the gene matches. Germline V gene sequence: CDR1 ENHRY, CDR2 SYGVKD. CDR3 residues: CAISEPRTGGGNGYTF. In DNA form, the CDR3 reads TGTGCCATCAGTGAGCCCCGGACAGGGGGCGGTAATGGCTACACCTTC.

The chain couples TRBV5-1 to TRBJ2-3, with 7 bases fitting TRBD2. The CDR3 spans 15 residues. The germline V gene has CDR1 SGHRS and CDR2 YFSETQ. V shed 7 bases, J shed 1 base, and the junction held 9 bases outside the gene matches. CDR3 bases: TGCGCCAGCCGTCTGCCGGGAGGAGGCACAGATACGCAGTATTTT. Residues: CASRLPGGGTDTQYF.

This clone was observed many times. The J gene is TRBJ2-7, the V gene TRBV10-2, with D possibly TRBD2 on 6 matching bases. V was trimmed by 3 bases and J by 6 bases, leaving 15 bases between them. The germline V gene encodes CDR1 WSHSY and CDR2 SAAADI. The CDR3 is 14 amino acids. Here the CDR3 reads CASSDGGVNREQYF. CDR3 nucleotides: TGCGCCAGCAGTGACGGGGGAGTCAACCGCGAGCAGTACTTC.

V is TRBV6-5 and J is TRBJ1-1; 10 bases line up with TRBD1. V lost 6 bases and J lost 4; bases outside the gene matches: 8. The CDR3 is 15 residues long. The germline V gene encodes CDR1 MNHEY and CDR2 SVGAGI. DNA of the CDR3: TGTGCCAGCAGCCTCCAGGGGGACAGGGGCACTGAAGCTTTCTTT. The encoded protein is CASSLQGDRGTEAFF.

CDR3 region: CASSVGLAGGLRTDTQYF. The CDR3 nucleotides are TGTGCCAGCAGCGTAGGACTAGCGGGGGGTCTTCGCACAGATACGCAGTATTTT. The chain employs TRBV9 and TRBJ2-3; 13 positions agree with TRBD2. The CDR3 has 18 amino acids. CDR1 and CDR2 (germline): SGDLS, YYNGEE. J gave up 1 base and V 0 bases, and 5 bases lay outside the gene matches.

The rearrangement joins TRBV2 to TRBJ1-1; no clear D gene. Germline V gene data show CDR1 as SNHLY and CDR2 as FYNNEI. V lost 5 bases and J lost 3, with 13 bases in between. CDR3 length: 14 residues. CDR3 nucleotide sequence: TGTGCCAGCAGTAGGGTAGGGCGGGACACTGAAGCTTTCTTT. Protein product: CASSRVGRDTEAFF.

This clone came up once. The chain is built from TRBV27 and TRBJ2-2, with TRBD2 identical over 9 bases. The CDR3 is made up of 19 amino acids. V was pared by 0 bases and J by 4 bases, with 12 bases of the junction left unmatched. From germline, CDR1 is MNHEY and CDR2 SMNVEV (reference sequence). CDR3 nucleotides: TGTGCCAGCAGTTTATCGGCTAGCGGGATTCGGTTGGGCACCGGGGAGCTGTTTTTT. Its protein product is CASSLSASGIRLGTGELFF.

The chain employs TRBV6-2 or TRBV6-3 and TRBJ2-5; TRBD2 aligns across 14 bases. V lost 6 bases to trimming and J lost 5 bases; unmatched junction nucleotides: 14. The length of the CDR3 is 18 residues. Germline V gene lookup returns CDR1 MNHEY and CDR2 SVGEGT. CDR3 amino acids: CASSRNPGLAGGSETQYF. Written as DNA, the CDR3 is TGTGCCAGCAGCCGAAACCCCGGACTAGCGGGGGGCTCGGAGACCCAGTACTTC.

V is TRBV4-3 and J is TRBJ1-2; 8 bases are shared with TRBD1. CDR1 is LGHNA, CDR2 YSLEER, per germline. V gave up 4 bases and J gave up 8 bases; unmatched junction bases: 6. There are 13 residues in the CDR3. CDR3 region: CASSLGQGKGYTF. Here the CDR3 DNA reads TGCGCCAGCAGCCTCGGACAGGGAAAAGGCTACACCTTC.